A selection of T cell receptor beta chains follows, all from one sample in a study of regulatory T cells in long-lasting Graves disease. A single record per CDR3 protein comes from TCRdb applying MiXCR to the multiplex PCR reads. Among roughly 500,000 distinct CDR3 sequences listed, 13% were seen once. Another study also made use of these data, one on T cells in Graves' hyperthyroidism and ophthalmopathy.

The sequencing used peripheral blood mononuclear cells (PBMCs), collected at new diagnosis, from a patient treated with antithyroid drugs. These receptors originate from a man younger than 45 with Graves disease. The CDR3 runs from the conserved cysteine through the conserved F or W. A D gene is named only where the DNA matches it firmly. A row's size may be missing; if present it is once, few, many or a size class.

v_gene: TRBV10-1
j_gene: TRBJ2-1
abundance: NA
d_gene: NA
CDR3aa: CASSEGMGEQFF
CDR3nt: TGCGCCAGCAGTGAGGGAATGGGTGAGCAGTTCTTC

v_gene: TRBV7-8
j_gene: TRBJ2-1
abundance: many
d_gene: TRBD2
CDR3aa: CASRGLAAVDEQFF
CDR3nt: TGTGCCAGCAGGGGACTAGCGGCCGTCGATGAGCAGTTCTTC

v_gene: TRBV24-1
j_gene: TRBJ2-2
abundance: many
d_gene: TRBD1
CDR3aa: CTTSGMDRATGELFF
CDR3nt: TGTACCACCAGTGGAATGGACAGGGCTACCGGGGAGCTGTTTTTT

v_gene: TRBV19
j_gene: TRBJ1-1
abundance: NA
d_gene: NA
CDR3aa: CASSTTRSTEAFF
CDR3nt: TGTGCCAGTAGTACCACAAGATCCACTGAAGCTTTCTTT

v_gene: TRBV27
j_gene: TRBJ2-3
abundance: many
d_gene: NA
CDR3aa: CASSPNRADTQYF
CDR3nt: TGTGCCAGCAGTCCTAACCGGGCAGATACGCAGTATTTT

v_gene: TRBV18
j_gene: TRBJ1-1
abundance: many
d_gene: NA
CDR3aa: CASSPRQGTEAFF
CDR3nt: TGTGCCAGCAGCCCAAGGCAGGGCACTGAAGCTTTCTTT

v_gene: TRBV24-1
j_gene: TRBJ2-1
abundance: NA
d_gene: NA
CDR3aa: CATSAGLSYNEQFF
CDR3nt: TGTGCCACCAGTGCGGGTCTCTCCTACAATGAGCAGTTCTTC

v_gene: TRBV12-3/TRBV12-4
j_gene: TRBJ2-5
abundance: NA
d_gene: NA
CDR3aa: CASRPGAHRETQYF
CDR3nt: TGTGCCAGCAGACCCGGGGCCCACCGGGAGACCCAGTACTTC

v_gene: TRBV12-3/TRBV12-4
j_gene: TRBJ2-7
abundance: many
d_gene: TRBD1
CDR3aa: CASSSRTGGSREQYF
CDR3nt: TGTGCCAGCAGTTCTCGGACAGGGGGGTCGCGCGAGCAGTACTTC

v_gene: TRBV7-9
j_gene: TRBJ2-1
abundance: many
d_gene: TRBD2
CDR3aa: CASNAGDHEQFF
CDR3nt: TGTGCCAGCAACGCGGGAGACCATGAGCAGTTCTTC

v_gene: TRBV10-2
j_gene: TRBJ2-5
abundance: few
d_gene: NA
CDR3aa: CASREVLGETQYF
CDR3nt: TGCGCCAGCAGGGAGGTCCTGGGAGAGACCCAGTACTTC

v_gene: TRBV12-3/TRBV12-4
j_gene: TRBJ2-1
abundance: many
d_gene: NA
CDR3aa: CASSPRWGGANEQFF
CDR3nt: TGTGCCAGCAGCCCTCGCTGGGGGGGGGCGAATGAGCAGTTCTTC

v_gene: TRBV9
j_gene: TRBJ1-4
abundance: many
d_gene: NA
CDR3aa: CASSAYGTLNEKLFF
CDR3nt: TGTGCCAGCAGCGCCTACGGGACGCTAAATGAAAAACTGTTTTTT

v_gene: TRBV6-1
j_gene: TRBJ2-2
abundance: many
d_gene: TRBD2
CDR3aa: CASSARGLAGVTGELFF
CDR3nt: TGTGCCAGCAGTGCCCGAGGACTAGCGGGAGTCACCGGGGAGCTGTTTTTT

v_gene: TRBV3-1
j_gene: TRBJ2-1
abundance: NA
d_gene: TRBD2
CDR3aa: CASSQDAGAGLAGYNEQFF
CDR3nt: TGTGCCAGCAGCCAAGATGCAGGCGCTGGACTAGCGGGTTACAATGAGCAGTTCTTC